This TCR beta chain emerged from a study of cytomegalovirus exposure and HLA in healthy donors. It was with 60 Vbeta and 13 Jbeta primers that the PCR ran. Clones were read by immunoSEQ multiplex PCR, and TCRdb kept only the in-frame ones, dropping some. Seen here are around 110,000 clones, over 70% observed once, and the top ten hold 2.5% to 3%. V lost 5 bases to trimming and J lost 1 base, with 11 bases between them. The CDR3 has 14 amino acids. In germline, CDR1 is MNHEY, CDR2 SMNVEV (reference sequence). This receptor was obtained from a male donor in good health and CMV-seropositive. The V call is TRBV27, the J call TRBJ2-5, with D perhaps matching TRBD2 (6 bases). Sample: PBMCs. In DNA form, the CDR3 reads TGTGCCAGCAGTGCGGGGACCCTCCAAGAGACCCAGTACTTC. Translating gives CASSAGTLQETQYF.